This TCR beta chain stems from a study of OX40 agonist ivuxolimab in advanced cancers. V was pared by 0 bases and J by 4 bases, with 13 bases between. Per germline, CDR1 SGHDT and CDR2 YYEEEE. This CDR3 comprises 15 residues. Profiled with immunoSEQ multiplex PCR; TCRdb holds only in-frame clones, not every one. The sample records around 110,000 clones, around 93% being singletons. This clone was counted only a few times. Specimen: CD4+ or CD8+ T cells sorted from blood, collected in a trial of the OX40 agonist ivuxolimab. The chain is built from TRBV5-6 and TRBJ1-2, with D perhaps TRBD1 (5 bases). The TCR was taken from an adult with an advanced solid tumor such as melanoma, head and neck, liver or kidney cancer. The CDR3: CASSLAAGRAYGYTF. The CDR3 nucleotides read TGTGCCAGCAGCTTGGCGGCAGGGCGCGCCTATGGCTACACCTTC.